This paragraph reports one TCR beta chain. There are 11 residues in the CDR3. Trimming took off 8 bases at V and 6 bases at J, with 7 bases between the two ends. Germline values: CDR1 SNHLY, CDR2 FYNNEI. The sample is drawn from a study of blood T cell repertoires in COVID-19. The overall study: Nucleic acid was either cDNA or gDNA, and it came from T cells, B-cell-depleted T cells, or PBMCs.

Per the authors' pipeline: Counts of nucleated cells, estimated from reference gene primer amplification, were obtained. TCRdb keeps only in-frame clones here, not all; method: immunoSEQ multiplex PCR. That table is the source of V, J and clone size, and D and trimming were worked out from the DNA. The sample has a few hundred thousand clones, around 82% seen once. The sample was peripheral blood. This clonotype was obtained from a human donor with COVID-19, enrolled during active disease. The donor label of this sample is uncertain. V gene TRBV2 combines with J gene TRBJ1-4; no firm D call. The CDR3 bases are TGTGCCAGCCAAGAGTATGAAAAACTGTTTTTT. As protein: CASQEYEKLFF.